Below are 20 T cell receptor beta chains sequenced from a single sample in a study of shared clonotypes between healthy human individuals. The data were produced by immunoSEQ multiplex PCR, yet TCRdb's version contains in-frame clones alone and is incomplete. The sample records over 1.5 million clones, nearly 99% being singletons. Input material: naive CD4+ T cells sorted from blood. Subset given: CD45RA+ positively selected. The receptor set was obtained from a young man in good health.

The rearrangement joins TRBV4-3 to TRBJ2-3; tentatively, D is TRBD2 (5 bases). Germline V gene sequence: CDR1 LGHNA, CDR2 YSLEER. The CDR3 loop spans 16 amino acids. V was clipped by 0 bases and J by 1 base, with 11 bases between them. CDR3 protein: CASSQEGSSGTDTQYF. The CDR3 region has the DNA TGCGCCAGCAGCCAAGAGGGTAGTAGCGGCACAGATACGCAGTATTTT.

On this clone: The sample has other DNA sequences that encode this CDR3 too. The chain carries TRBV7-6 and TRBJ2-2; D remains unclear. V was cut by 2 bases and J by 6 bases, with 4 bases left in between. The CDR3 is 12 residues long. In germline, CDR1 is SGHVS, CDR2 FNYEAQ. CDR3 DNA: TGTGCCAGCAGCTTACTCGCCGGGGAGCTGTTTTTT. Translating gives CASSLLAGELFF. The full variable domain, its missing parts supplied by reference TRBV7-6 and TRBJ2-2, is GAGVSQSPRYKVTKRGQDVALRCDPISGHVSLYWYRQALGQGPEFLTYFNYEAQQDKSGLPNDRFSAERPEGSISTLTIQRTEQRDSAMYRCASSLLAGELFFGEGSRLTVL.

The chain links TRBV5-1 to TRBJ1-2; D possibly corresponds to TRBD1 (5 bases). The CDR3 runs to 16 residues. The germline CDR1 and CDR2 sequences are SGHRS and YFSETQ. V was clipped by 1 base and J by 3 bases, with 16 bases between them. The CDR3, as DNA: TGCGCCAGCAGCTTGACGCCCAGGGAGGCTGACTATGGCTACACCTTC. It specifies CASSLTPREADYGYTF.

The chain employs TRBV7-6 and TRBJ1-5; possible D gene TRBD1, 6 bases. There are 17 residues in the CDR3. V gave up 0 bases and J gave up 6 bases, with 18 bases separating them. CDR1 is SGHVS, CDR2 FNYEAQ, per germline. This chain's CDR3 is CASSLADGQIIGQPQHF. CDR3 sequence (DNA): TGTGCCAGCAGCTTAGCGGATGGACAGATAATTGGTCAGCCCCAGCATTTT.

A single count supports this clone. CDR3: CASSVTGTNTEAFF. The CDR3 DNA sequence: TGCGCCAGCAGCGTGACCGGGACTAACACTGAAGCTTTCTTT. This sequence joins TRBV5-1 and TRBJ1-1, with D possibly being TRBD1 (5 bases). The germline CDR1 and CDR2 sequences are SGHRS and YFSETQ. The CDR3 is 14 amino acids. The V end was cut by 4 bases, the J end by 2 bases, with 12 bases between.

The chain uses TRBV14 and TRBJ2-7; D possibly corresponds to TRBD1 (5 bases). CDR3 length equals 13 residues. The germline V gene has CDR1 SGHDN and CDR2 FVKESK. V was clipped by 1 base and J by 6 bases, with 10 bases between them. DNA for the CDR3: TGTGCCAGCAGCCAAGTACAGGTCCTCGAGCAGTACTTC. Amino acids: CASSQVQVLEQYF. The full variable domain, in which reference TRBV14 and TRBJ2-7 provide the parts outside the CDR3, is EAGVTQFPSHSVIEKGQTVTLRCDPISGHDNLYWYRRVMGKEIKFLLHFVKESKQDESGMPNNRFLAERTGGTYSTLKVQPAELEDSGVYFCASSQVQVLEQYFGPGTRLTVT.

The chain joins TRBV5-5 to TRBJ2-7, with 9 bases identical to TRBD1. With V trimmed by 1 base and J by 7 bases, 6 bases remained unmatched. CDR1 is SGHKS and CDR2 is YYEKEE in the germline V gene (reference sequence). The CDR3 runs 14 residues. The CDR3 coding sequence is TGTGCCAGCAGCTTGATACAGGGGGCCTGGGAGCAGTACTTC. This gives the protein CASSLIQGAWEQYF.

Concerning this clone itself: Other DNA sequences in this specimen translate into the identical CDR3. The chain combines TRBV5-4 with TRBJ2-1; 12 bases are shared with TRBD2. The CDR3 has 15 amino acids. Trimming removed 2 bases from V and 5 bases from J; junction bases left unmatched: 2. Looked up from germline, CDR1 is SGHNT and CDR2 is YYREEE (reference sequence). This chain's CDR3 is CASSFGLAGNNEQFF. CDR3 sequence (DNA): TGTGCCAGCAGCTTCGGACTAGCGGGAAACAATGAGCAGTTCTTC.

The chain is built from TRBV6-6 and TRBJ2-5; a weak D match, TRBD2 (6 bases). V dropped 6 bases and J dropped 0 bases, with 11 bases sitting between them. The CDR3 has 14 amino acids. Germline CDR1 is MNHNY and CDR2 is SVGAGI (reference sequence). The CDR3 region has the DNA TGTGCCAGCAGATTAGCGGTGAACCAAGAGACCCAGTACTTC. The encoded protein is CASRLAVNQETQYF.

The rearrangement joins TRBV18 to TRBJ2-7; D gene ambiguous. Trimming cost V 5 bases and J 3 bases, with 5 bases left between them. The CDR3 is 11 amino acids. Germline V gene sequence: CDR1 KGHSH, CDR2 LQKENI. This chain's CDR3 is CASSSNYEQYF. The DNA for the CDR3 is TGTGCCAGCTCATCGAACTACGAGCAGTACTTC.

The J gene is TRBJ2-3, the V gene TRBV15, with 8 nucleotides matching TRBD1. The CDR3 is 18 residues long. Trimming took 0 bases from V and 1 from J; bases not matched to a gene: 9. Per germline, CDR1 LNHNV and CDR2 YYDKDF (reference sequence). In DNA form, the CDR3 reads TGTGCCACCAGCAGAGATCCATTCCAGGGGGCGGGCACAGATACGCAGTATTTT. Translated: CATSRDPFQGAGTDTQYF. Using reference TRBV15 and TRBJ2-3 for the parts outside the CDR3, the full variable domain is DAMVIQNPRYQVTQFGKPVTLSCSQTLNHNVMYWYQQKSSQAPKLLFHYYDKDFNNEADTPDNFQSRRPNTSFCFLDIRSPGLGDTAMYLCATSRDPFQGAGTDTQYFGPGTRLTVL.

In the case of this clone: The same CDR3 also results from other DNA sequences found in this sample. The V gene is TRBV7-2, the J gene TRBJ2-5; D unresolved. CDR3 size: 12 residues. The germline CDR1 and CDR2 sequences are SGHTA and FQGNSA. V lost 5 bases and J 4 bases, leaving 8 bases between the germline ends. The CDR3 bases are TGTGCCAGCAGCCCCTTAAGAGAGACCCAGTACTTC. Encoded protein: CASSPLRETQYF.

The table lists this clone with a count of one. The chain uses TRBV5-6 and TRBJ2-7, with 7 positions matching TRBD1. This CDR3 has 13 residues. Germline values: CDR1 SGHDT, CDR2 YYEEEE. Trimming at V came to 7 bases and at J to 3 bases, leaving 7 bases not matched to a gene. CDR3 residues: CASGTGQNYEQYF. The CDR3 nucleotides read TGTGCCAGCGGGACGGGACAGAACTACGAGCAGTACTTC. Drawing the rest from reference TRBV5-6 and TRBJ2-7, the complete variable domain is DAGVTQSPTHLIKTRGQQVTLRCSPKSGHDTVSWYQQALGQGPQFIFQYYEEEERQRGNFPDRFSGHQFPNYSSELNVNALLLGDSALYLCASGTGQNYEQYFGPGTRLTVT.

The chain links TRBV5-4 to TRBJ1-2; D call uncertain. V gave up 3 bases and J gave up 7 bases, with 19 bases separating them. Germline assignment: CDR1 SGHNT and CDR2 YYREEE (reference sequence). The CDR3 covers 15 residues. The CDR3 DNA sequence: TGTGCCAGCAGCTCCAAAACGTCTAACCCGGGTGGCTACACCTTC. Its translation: CASSSKTSNPGGYTF.

The chain uses TRBV10-3 and TRBJ2-7, with D perhaps matching TRBD1 (6 bases). There are 14 residues in the CDR3. Germline V gene lookup returns CDR1 ENHRY and CDR2 SYGVKD. Trimming removed 3 bases at V and 2 bases at J, with 11 bases between. The CDR3 DNA reads as TGTGCCATCAGTGATCCGACAGGAGCCTACGAGCAGTACTTC. Its translation is CAISDPTGAYEQYF.

For this clone: Other DNA variants within this sample encode the same CDR3. The chain links TRBV5-5 to TRBJ1-1; tentative D call: TRBD1 (6 bases). Germline V CDR1 and CDR2: SGHKS, YYEKEE (reference sequence). The V and J ends lost 2 bases and 0 bases respectively, with 8 bases between them. The CDR3 sequence is 14 residues long. The DNA of the CDR3 is TGTGCCAGCAGCTTACAGGGTATGAACACTGAAGCTTTCTTT. It yields the protein CASSLQGMNTEAFF.

This rearrangement joins TRBV7-9 to TRBJ1-5; D call uncertain. The CDR3 has 13 residues. V was trimmed by 5 bases and J by 0 bases, leaving 5 bases between them. Germline values: CDR1 SEHNR, CDR2 FQNEAQ (reference sequence). The CDR3 DNA is TGTGCCAGCAGCCCCTATAGCAATCAGCCCCAGCATTTT. It specifies CASSPYSNQPQHF.

This chain joins TRBV9 and TRBJ2-7; D tentatively reads TRBD1 or TRBD2 (5 bases each). The CDR3 spans 16 residues. Trimming took 3 bases from V and 3 from J, leaving 19 bases between them. Germline V gives CDR1 SGDLS, CDR2 YYNGEE. The CDR3 coding sequence is TGTGCCAGCAGCGAGGGTGAAACCGGGACCTACTACGAGCAGTACTTC. This encodes CASSEGETGTYYEQYF. Drawing the rest from reference TRBV9 and TRBJ2-7, the complete variable domain is DSGVTQTPKHLITATGQRVTLRCSPRSGDLSVYWYQQSLDQGLQFLIQYYNGEERAKGNILERFSAQQFPDLHSELNLSSLELGDSALYFCASSEGETGTYYEQYFGPGTRLTVT.

The gene calls are TRBV18 and TRBJ2-7, with a tentative D call TRBD1 (6 bases). Trimming removed 3 bases at V and 7 bases at J, with 13 bases between. The germline gives CDR1 KGHSH, CDR2 LQKENI. This CDR3 has 13 amino acids. The CDR3 here is CASSPGRTVEQYF. CDR3 sequence (DNA): TGTGCCAGCTCACCGGGACGGACAGTGGAGCAGTACTTC. The full variable domain, with the rest looked up from reference TRBV18 and TRBJ2-7, is NAGVMQNPRHLVRRRGQEARLRCSPMKGHSHVYWYRQLPEEGLKFMVYLQKENIIDESGMPKERFSAEFPKEGPSILRIQQVVRGDSAAYFCASSPGRTVEQYFGPGTRLTVT.

The CDR3 DNA sequence: TGTGCCATCAAAATCAACGGGGCCGGGGAGCTGTTTTTT. Translating gives CAIKINGAGELFF. The chain combines TRBV10-3 with TRBJ2-2; tentative D call: TRBD2 (5 bases). Germline assignment: CDR1 ENHRY and CDR2 SYGVKD. V lost 7 bases, J lost 6 bases, and 12 bases lay in between. This CDR3 contains 13 residues.